These T cell receptor beta chains were read from a single sample in a study of CD8 T cell repertoires and HIV-1 epitope variants. The method was immunoSEQ multiplex PCR; TCRdb's version includes in-frame clones alone and lacks a portion of them. The table shows some 87,000 clones, with more than 65% occurring only once. Sequencing used uncultured baseline CD8+ T cells from peripheral blood mononuclear cells (PBMCs). The receptors shown here come from a male donor with HIV. Each CDR3 is given with its conserved first and last residue. D genes are given only for firm matches. For some rows the clone size is stated as once, few or many, or as a class when expanded; others skip it.

abundance: -; d_gene: TRBD1; v_gene: TRBV18; j_gene: TRBJ2-7; CDR3nt: TGTGCCAGCTCACAACTACCTATGAGACAGGGGGGCGCCTCCTACGAGCAGTACTTC; CDR3aa: CASSQLPMRQGGASYEQYF
abundance: medium-sized; d_gene: TRBD2; v_gene: TRBV5-8; j_gene: TRBJ2-3; CDR3nt: TGTGCCAGCAGCCCCACTAGCGGGAAAGATACAGATACGCAGTATTTT; CDR3aa: CASSPTSGKDTDTQYF
abundance: -; d_gene: TRBD2; v_gene: TRBV28; j_gene: TRBJ2-3; CDR3nt: TGTGCCAGCAGTTTATTTACCCTAGCGGGCACAGATACGCAGTATTTT; CDR3aa: CASSLFTLAGTDTQYF
abundance: once; d_gene: -; v_gene: TRBV5-8; j_gene: TRBJ2-5; CDR3nt: TGTGCCGTTAATCGGGATCTTGGGGAGACCCAGTACTTC; CDR3aa: CAVNRDLGETQYF
abundance: few; d_gene: TRBD1; v_gene: TRBV7-2; j_gene: TRBJ1-1; CDR3nt: TGTGCCAGCAGCTTAGATCAAGGGGGCACAACTGAAGCTTTCTTT; CDR3aa: CASSLDQGGTTEAFF
abundance: -; d_gene: -; v_gene: TRBV5-1; j_gene: TRBJ2-7; CDR3nt: TGCGCCAGCAGCCCCCGGGTTGGGGGCAGCTACGAGCAGTACTTC; CDR3aa: CASSPRVGGSYEQYF
abundance: -; d_gene: -; v_gene: TRBV6-6; j_gene: TRBJ1-1; CDR3nt: TGTGCCAGCAGCATCTCCCCCGAGAGGGTGGACACTGAAGCTTTCTTT; CDR3aa: CASSISPERVDTEAFF
abundance: -; d_gene: -; v_gene: TRBV11-1; j_gene: TRBJ1-2; CDR3nt: TGTGCCAGCAGCCCAGGGTGGACAGAAACAAGGGACTATGGCTACACCTTC; CDR3aa: CASSPGWTETRDYGYTF
abundance: -; d_gene: -; v_gene: TRBV6-5; j_gene: TRBJ1-2; CDR3nt: TGTGCCAGCGGTCCTGGCAGCAACTATGGCTACACCTTC; CDR3aa: CASGPGSNYGYTF
abundance: -; d_gene: -; v_gene: TRBV15; j_gene: TRBJ2-5; CDR3nt: TGTGCCACCAGCGGTCGGGACGGATGGGAGACCCAGTACTTC; CDR3aa: CATSGRDGWETQYF
abundance: -; d_gene: TRBD2; v_gene: TRBV7-9; j_gene: TRBJ2-3; CDR3nt: TGTGCCAGCAGCTTAGTCCGGGCTAGCGGGGGAGATACGCAGTATTTT; CDR3aa: CASSLVRASGGDTQYF
abundance: -; d_gene: -; v_gene: TRBV7-9; j_gene: TRBJ2-5; CDR3nt: TGTGCCAGCAGTTTCGGGACTCCAGTCGGTCAAGAGACCCAGTACTTC; CDR3aa: CASSFGTPVGQETQYF
abundance: -; d_gene: TRBD1; v_gene: TRBV7-2; j_gene: TRBJ1-1; CDR3nt: TGTGCCAGCAGCTTAAGGGGGCTTACCACTGAAGCTTTCTTT; CDR3aa: CASSLRGLTTEAFF
abundance: -; d_gene: -; v_gene: TRBV12-2; j_gene: TRBJ1-3; CDR3nt: TGTGCAAGTCGCTTAGCCCTGACAGGGGGAGAAAACACCATATATTTT; CDR3aa: CASRLALTGGENTIYF
abundance: few; d_gene: -; v_gene: TRBV4-3; j_gene: TRBJ1-1; CDR3nt: TGCGCCAGCAGCCAAGCGCTCTTGAACACTGAAGCTTTCTTT; CDR3aa: CASSQALLNTEAFF
abundance: -; d_gene: -; v_gene: TRBV7-2; j_gene: TRBJ1-5; CDR3nt: TGTGCCAGCAGCTTAGTGGTCAATTCCAATCAGCCCCAGCATTTT; CDR3aa: CASSLVVNSNQPQHF
abundance: -; d_gene: -; v_gene: TRBV6-1; j_gene: TRBJ1-6; CDR3nt: TGTGCCAGCAGAGGGACGTCAAATAATTCACCCCTCCACTTT; CDR3aa: CASRGTSNNSPLHF
abundance: -; d_gene: TRBD1; v_gene: TRBV29-1; j_gene: TRBJ2-4; CDR3nt: TGCAGCGTCCGCCGGACAGGGGACCTAAGGGACATTCAGTACTTC; CDR3aa: CSVRRTGDLRDIQYF
abundance: -; d_gene: -; v_gene: TRBV5-1; j_gene: TRBJ1-1; CDR3nt: TGCGCCAGCAGCTTGGTGGCGGTGATGAACACTGAAGCTTTCTTT; CDR3aa: CASSLVAVMNTEAFF
abundance: once; d_gene: -; v_gene: TRBV11-1; j_gene: TRBJ2-5; CDR3nt: TGTGCCAGCAGCCCAGCCGGGGTAGATGAGACCCAGTACTTC; CDR3aa: CASSPAGVDETQYF
abundance: few; d_gene: TRBD2; v_gene: TRBV5-1; j_gene: TRBJ2-4; CDR3nt: TGCGCCAGTAGACTAGCGGGAGGTGAAAACATTCAGTACTTC; CDR3aa: CASRLAGGENIQYF
abundance: few; d_gene: -; v_gene: TRBV4-1; j_gene: TRBJ1-1; CDR3nt: TGCGCCAGCAGCCAAGAAGGCACGGGGAACACTGAAGCTTTCTTT; CDR3aa: CASSQEGTGNTEAFF
abundance: -; d_gene: -; v_gene: TRBV2; j_gene: TRBJ1-2; CDR3nt: TGTGCCAGCAGTGCCGATACGGGGAACTATGGCTACACCTTC; CDR3aa: CASSADTGNYGYTF
abundance: -; d_gene: -; v_gene: TRBV9; j_gene: TRBJ1-5; CDR3nt: TGTGCCAGCAACGAAGACGGGAGCAATCAGCCCCAGCATTTT; CDR3aa: CASNEDGSNQPQHF
abundance: -; d_gene: TRBD2; v_gene: TRBV27; j_gene: TRBJ2-1; CDR3nt: TGTGCCAGCAGTCTACGACTAGCGGGAGGGTTAAAGCCTTACAATGAGCAGTTCTTC; CDR3aa: CASSLRLAGGLKPYNEQFF
abundance: -; d_gene: -; v_gene: TRBV5-4; j_gene: TRBJ2-7; CDR3nt: TGTGCCAGCAGCTTGGGGCTAGGCTCCACCTACGAGCAGTACTTC; CDR3aa: CASSLGLGSTYEQYF
abundance: -; d_gene: TRBD1; v_gene: TRBV6-4; j_gene: TRBJ1-2; CDR3nt: TGTGCCAGCAGTCGTCGGGACAGCCCATCTCCCATTACGTATGGCTACACCTTC; CDR3aa: CASSRRDSPSPITYGYTF
abundance: -; d_gene: -; v_gene: TRBV4-3; j_gene: TRBJ2-2; CDR3nt: TGCGCCAGCAGCCAAGATATAGGTAGCCGAACCGGGGAGCTGTTTTTT; CDR3aa: CASSQDIGSRTGELFF
abundance: -; d_gene: TRBD1; v_gene: TRBV10-1; j_gene: TRBJ2-7; CDR3nt: TGCGCCAGCAGTGAGGTACCGGGACAGGGGGTTTACGAGCAGTACTTC; CDR3aa: CASSEVPGQGVYEQYF
abundance: -; d_gene: -; v_gene: TRBV18; j_gene: TRBJ1-5; CDR3nt: TGTGCCAGCTCACACCGGGGTCAGCCCTTGGATAGCAATCAGCCCCAGCATTTT; CDR3aa: CASSHRGQPLDSNQPQHF
abundance: -; d_gene: TRBD1; v_gene: TRBV7-9; j_gene: TRBJ1-1; CDR3nt: TGTGCCAGCAGCCAAGGGGGCAGGGGGCCTTCTGAAGCTTTCTTT; CDR3aa: CASSQGGRGPSEAFF
abundance: once; d_gene: -; v_gene: TRBV27; j_gene: TRBJ2-1; CDR3nt: TGTGCCAGCAGTACTGGGTTTCCGGGGTACAATGAGCAGTTCTTC; CDR3aa: CASSTGFPGYNEQFF
abundance: -; d_gene: -; v_gene: TRBV25-1; j_gene: TRBJ2-3; CDR3nt: TGTGCCAGCAGTCCACTCTACCGGACAGACGACACAGATACGCAGTATTTT; CDR3aa: CASSPLYRTDDTDTQYF
abundance: few; d_gene: -; v_gene: TRBV27; j_gene: TRBJ1-5; CDR3nt: TGTGCCAGCAGCAAGGGGGTCGCACAGCCCCAGCATTTT; CDR3aa: CASSKGVAQPQHF
abundance: -; d_gene: -; v_gene: TRBV29-1; j_gene: TRBJ1-2; CDR3nt: TGCAGCGTCCCGGGGCTGACTAACTATGGCTACACCTTC; CDR3aa: CSVPGLTNYGYTF
abundance: -; d_gene: TRBD2; v_gene: TRBV19; j_gene: TRBJ2-1; CDR3nt: TGTGCCAGTAAAATAGCGGGGATATCCTACAATGAGCAGTTCTTC; CDR3aa: CASKIAGISYNEQFF
abundance: -; d_gene: TRBD1; v_gene: TRBV4-1; j_gene: TRBJ1-1; CDR3nt: TGCGCCAGCAGCCAAGAGCTACAGGGGCTAGGGAACACTGAAGCTTTCTTT; CDR3aa: CASSQELQGLGNTEAFF
abundance: -; d_gene: -; v_gene: TRBV28; j_gene: TRBJ2-6; CDR3nt: TGTGCCACCGATTCTGGGGCCAACGTCCTGACTTTC; CDR3aa: CATDSGANVLTF
abundance: -; d_gene: TRBD2; v_gene: TRBV10-3; j_gene: TRBJ2-5; CDR3nt: TGTGCCATCAGGACTAGCGGGGGGGGAAACCAAGAGACCCAGTACTTC; CDR3aa: CAIRTSGGGNQETQYF
abundance: -; d_gene: -; v_gene: TRBV9; j_gene: TRBJ2-5; CDR3nt: TGTGCCAGCAGCGCCCCGCTCGGGGAAGAGACCCAGTACTTC; CDR3aa: CASSAPLGEETQYF
abundance: -; d_gene: -; v_gene: TRBV4-1; j_gene: TRBJ2-2; CDR3nt: TGCGCCAGCAGCCAACCCCGTTGGACCGGGGAGCTGTTTTTT; CDR3aa: CASSQPRWTGELFF
abundance: -; d_gene: -; v_gene: TRBV15; j_gene: TRBJ2-5; CDR3nt: TGTGCCACCACCCTAGGGAAGGGTCAAGAGACCCAGTACTTC; CDR3aa: CATTLGKGQETQYF
abundance: -; d_gene: -; v_gene: TRBV4-1; j_gene: TRBJ2-7; CDR3nt: TGCGCCAGCAGCCAACCAAAGGAATCCTACGAGCAGTACTTC; CDR3aa: CASSQPKESYEQYF
abundance: -; d_gene: -; v_gene: TRBV28; j_gene: TRBJ2-3; CDR3nt: TGTGCCAGCAGCCCTCTGGGGGGAATGGCAGATACGCAGTATTTT; CDR3aa: CASSPLGGMADTQYF
abundance: -; d_gene: TRBD2; v_gene: TRBV28; j_gene: TRBJ2-5; CDR3nt: TGTGCCAGCAGTTTAGGTAGCGGGGTGCGGGAGACCCAGTACTTC; CDR3aa: CASSLGSGVRETQYF
abundance: -; d_gene: -; v_gene: TRBV2; j_gene: TRBJ2-2; CDR3nt: TGTGCCAGCAGTGTGGCAGTAGGGGGTACCAACACCGGGGAGCTGTTTTTT; CDR3aa: CASSVAVGGTNTGELFF
abundance: -; d_gene: -; v_gene: TRBV29-1; j_gene: TRBJ1-5; CDR3nt: TGCAGCGTTACGGCGGGGGGCGAGGATCAGCCCCAGCATTTT; CDR3aa: CSVTAGGEDQPQHF
abundance: once; d_gene: -; v_gene: TRBV7-3; j_gene: TRBJ1-5; CDR3nt: TGTGCCAGCAGCTTAGGAGGTCCCAATCAGCCCCAGCATTTT; CDR3aa: CASSLGGPNQPQHF
abundance: once; d_gene: TRBD2; v_gene: TRBV2; j_gene: TRBJ2-7; CDR3nt: TGTGCCAGCAGTGTTGGACTAGCGGGTGGCGAGCAGTACTTC; CDR3aa: CASSVGLAGGEQYF
abundance: -; d_gene: TRBD1; v_gene: TRBV4-3; j_gene: TRBJ1-1; CDR3nt: TGCGCCAGCAGCCAAGATTGGCAGGGGGCGAACACTGAAGCTTTCTTT; CDR3aa: CASSQDWQGANTEAFF